These 18 T cell receptor beta chains originate from one sample sequenced in a study of blood T cell repertoires in COVID-19. Assay: immunoSEQ multiplex PCR; the TCRdb copy retains only in-frame clones and omits some. The sample lists tens of thousands of clones, 79% occurring once. The specimen was peripheral blood. The receptors derive from a man in his sixties with active or convalescent COVID-19.

The chain carries TRBV7-3 and TRBJ1-1; maybe TRBD1 (6 bases). Trimming removed 4 bases from V and 3 bases from J, with 18 bases in between. CDR1 is SGHTA, CDR2 FQGTGA, per germline. CDR3 length: 16 residues. This CDR3 is CASSSAGGRVDTEAFF. The CDR3 nucleotides are TGTGCCAGCAGCTCTGCTGGGGGCAGGGTAGACACTGAAGCTTTCTTT.

This clone was detected a few times. The chain joins TRBV5-3 to TRBJ2-2; 10 bases align to TRBD2. TRBV5-3 qualifies as an ORF whose function is uncertain. The CDR3 is 17 amino acids. Trimming took 0 bases from V and 1 from J; bases not matched to a gene: 3. The CDR3 region is CARSLGSGGMNTGELFF. CDR3 coding DNA: TGTGCCAGAAGCTTGGGTAGCGGGGGGATGAACACCGGGGAGCTGTTTTTT.

The CDR3 nucleotides are TGTGCCAGCTCACCAGAAAGGGGGAACACTGAAGCTTTCTTT. Encoded protein: CASSPERGNTEAFF. The chain couples TRBV18 to TRBJ1-1, with a possible D match to TRBD1 (5 bases). The CDR3 is 14 residues long. The V and J ends lost 2 bases and 1 base respectively, with 8 bases between them. Looked up from germline, CDR1 is KGHSH and CDR2 is LQKENI. Drawing the rest from reference TRBV18 and TRBJ1-1, the complete variable domain is NAGVMQNPRHLVRRRGQEARLRCSPMKGHSHVYWYRQLPEEGLKFMVYLQKENIIDESGMPKERFSAEFPKEGPSILRIQQVVRGDSAAYFCASSPERGNTEAFFGQGTRLTVV.

This chain joins TRBV19 and TRBJ2-6, with D possibly TRBD1 on 6 matching bases. Germline CDR1 and CDR2: LNHDA and SQIVND (reference sequence). This CDR3 region has 17 residues. V was trimmed by 7 bases and J by 0 bases, leaving 16 bases between them. For the CDR3, the DNA is TGTGCCAGTAACCCGACAGGACGTACCTCTGGGGCCAACGTCCTGACTTTC. Amino acids: CASNPTGRTSGANVLTF.

This clone came up once. The CDR3 loop is CASSHRGRWNEQYF. The CDR3, as DNA: TGTGCCAGTAGTCACAGGGGGCGATGGAACGAGCAGTACTTC. The V call is TRBV19, the J call TRBJ2-7; 9 positions agree with TRBD1. Trimming cost V 5 bases and J 5 bases; bases outside gene matches: 7. Germline CDR1 LNHDA, CDR2 SQIVND (reference sequence). The CDR3 is 14 residues long.

This chain connects TRBV27 to TRBJ1-5, with a possible D match to TRBD1 (5 bases). Germline V gene lookup returns CDR1 MNHEY and CDR2 SMNVEV (reference sequence). Deletions cut 6 bases from V and 2 bases from J, with 20 bases between. The CDR3 runs to 17 residues. The CDR3 protein is CASRQSLAGGGNQPQHF. The CDR3 nucleotides are TGTGCCAGCAGACAGTCCCTAGCGGGGGGGGGCAATCAGCCCCAGCATTTT.

This clone was observed a handful of times. CDR3 sequence (DNA): TGCGCCAGCAGTGGGGACAGGGGAATGGGTGAAAAACTGTTTTTT. It codes for CASSGDRGMGEKLFF. V and J are TRBV10-2 and TRBJ1-4, with 10 bases that match TRBD1. Germline V gene sequence: CDR1 WSHSY, CDR2 SAAADI. CDR3 length equals 15 residues. After removal of 4 bases from V and 7 bases from J, the junction contained 6 bases not matched to a gene.

V is TRBV5-1 and J is TRBJ2-7, with a weak D call TRBD2 (6 bases). Germline V gives CDR1 SGHRS, CDR2 YFSETQ. The CDR3 extends over 14 amino acids. Between the trimmed V and J ends, which lost 1 base and 3 bases, there was a span of 11 bases. The CDR3 here is CASSLRRGYYEQYF. Here the CDR3 DNA reads TGCGCCAGCAGCTTGAGGAGGGGCTACTACGAGCAGTACTTC. Full variable domain (rest looked up from reference TRBV5-1 and TRBJ2-7): KAGVTQTPRYLIKTRGQQVTLSCSPISGHRSVSWYQQTPGQGLQFLFEYFSETQRNKGNFPGRFSGRQFSNSRSEMNVSTLELGDSALYLCASSLRRGYYEQYFGPGTRLTVT.

The chain is built from TRBV25-1 and TRBJ1-1, with 9 nucleotides matching TRBD1. V lost 7 bases to trimming and J lost 7 bases; unmatched junction nucleotides: 7. Germline V lookup: CDR1 MGHDK, CDR2 SYGVNS. The CDR3 is 13 amino acids. The CDR3, as DNA: TGTGCCAGCAACCCGGACAGGGGTGGTGAAGCTTTCTTT. Translated: CASNPDRGGEAFF.

V usage is TRBV18 and J usage is TRBJ1-5; D gene ambiguous. Germline V gene sequence: CDR1 KGHSH, CDR2 LQKENI. V was cut by 3 bases and J by 3 bases, with 15 bases left in between. The CDR3 totals 16 residues. The CDR3 protein is CASSPNMEDANQPQHF. In DNA form, the CDR3 reads TGTGCCAGCTCACCGAACATGGAGGATGCCAATCAGCCCCAGCATTTT.

The CDR3 DNA follows: TGTGCCAGCAGCCAAAGAGGGGGCTACACCGGGGAGCTGTTTTTT. This encodes CASSQRGGYTGELFF. V is TRBV14 and J is TRBJ2-2; 7 bases match TRBD1. The junction had 3 bases not matched to a gene; V was cut back by 2 bases and J by 3 bases. CDR3 length: 15 residues. Germline-derived CDR1 and CDR2 are SGHDN and FVKESK.

The J gene is TRBJ2-7, the V gene TRBV18; 8 bases are shared with TRBD1. The J segment lost 3 bases and the V segment lost 6 bases, leaving 10 bases of the junction unmatched. In germline, CDR1 is KGHSH, CDR2 LQKENI. This CDR3 comprises 15 residues. CDR3 sequence (DNA): TGTGCCAGCTCGCCGACAGGGGACCCCCTCTACGAGCAGTACTTC. Its translation is CASSPTGDPLYEQYF.

This CDR3 reads CASSYALAGGFRDTQYF. DNA of the CDR3: TGTGCCAGCAGTTACGCGCTAGCGGGGGGATTCCGGGATACGCAGTATTTT. The chain uses TRBV6-2 or TRBV6-3 and TRBJ2-3, with 11 bases identical to TRBD2. CDR1 and CDR2 (germline): MNHEY, SVGEGT. This CDR3 region has 17 residues. Trimming took 2 bases from V and 6 from J; bases not matched to a gene: 10.

The chain couples TRBV5-1 to TRBJ1-1; TRBD1 might be the D (6 bases). Germline V lookup: CDR1 SGHRS, CDR2 YFSETQ. The CDR3 spans 13 residues. V lost 4 bases to trimming and J lost 6 bases, with 13 bases between them. The CDR3 DNA sequence: TGCGCCAGCAGCGCCATGGGGGCGGCTGAAGCTTTCTTT. Encoded protein: CASSAMGAAEAFF.

This clone came up once. The chain couples TRBV18 to TRBJ2-3, with 7 bases lining up with TRBD1. The CDR3 loop spans 14 amino acids. Trimming cost V 0 bases and J 3 bases; bases outside gene matches: 0. Germline CDR1 and CDR2: KGHSH and LQKENI. CDR3 amino acids: CASSPPTGTDTQYF. CDR3 sequence (DNA): TGTGCCAGCTCACCACCGACAGGGACAGATACGCAGTATTTT. Full variable domain (outside the CDR3, taken from reference TRBV18 and TRBJ2-3): NAGVMQNPRHLVRRRGQEARLRCSPMKGHSHVYWYRQLPEEGLKFMVYLQKENIIDESGMPKERFSAEFPKEGPSILRIQQVVRGDSAAYFCASSPPTGTDTQYFGPGTRLTVL.

In its sample, this clone was seen a few times. The genes are TRBV6-1 and TRBJ1-5; 8 bases are shared with TRBD1. The CDR3 extends over 14 amino acids. Germline V gene lookup returns CDR1 MNHNS and CDR2 SASEGT. V shed 3 bases, J shed 5 bases, and the junction held 3 bases outside the gene matches. The CDR3 DNA is TGTGCCAGCAGTGATACAGGGGGGGATCAGCCCCAGCATTTT. Translating gives CASSDTGGDQPQHF.

V and J are TRBV9 and TRBJ1-1; a possible D gene is TRBD1 (5 bases). Germline CDR1 is SGDLS and CDR2 is YYNGEE. The V end was cut by 2 bases, the J end by 1 base, with 9 bases between. The CDR3 extends over 14 amino acids. CDR3 amino acids: CASSVGGKNTEAFF. The CDR3 region has the DNA TGTGCCAGCAGCGTGGGGGGGAAGAACACTGAAGCTTTCTTT.

This clone was seen just once. The CDR3 nucleotides are TGTGCCAGCCTGGGAGAGGGAGTGGGCCAAGAGACCCAGTACTTC. Translated: CASLGEGVGQETQYF. The genes are TRBV19 and TRBJ2-5, with a possible D match to TRBD2 (5 bases). V was clipped by 9 bases and J by 1 base, with 18 bases between them. CDR3 length equals 15 residues. The germline gives CDR1 LNHDA, CDR2 SQIVND (reference sequence).